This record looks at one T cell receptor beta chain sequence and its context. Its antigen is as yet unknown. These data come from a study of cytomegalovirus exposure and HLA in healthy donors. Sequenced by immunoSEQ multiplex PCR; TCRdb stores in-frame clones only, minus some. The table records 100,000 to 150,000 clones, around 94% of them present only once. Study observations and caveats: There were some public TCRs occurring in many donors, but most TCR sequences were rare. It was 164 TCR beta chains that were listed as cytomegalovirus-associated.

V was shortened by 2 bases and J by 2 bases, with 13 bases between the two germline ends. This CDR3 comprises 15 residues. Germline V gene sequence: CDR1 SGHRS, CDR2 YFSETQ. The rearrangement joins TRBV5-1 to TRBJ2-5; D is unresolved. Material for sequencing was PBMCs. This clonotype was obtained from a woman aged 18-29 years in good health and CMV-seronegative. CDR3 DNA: TGCGCCAGCAGCTTACCGAATATCGGGCAAGAGACCCAGTACTTC. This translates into CASSLPNIGQETQYF.